The rows below give T cell receptor beta chains drawn from one sample of a study of T cells in Graves' hyperthyroidism and ophthalmopathy. MiXCR was run by TCRdb on the multiplex PCR reads, yielding one entry per CDR3 protein. The sample lists about 570,000 distinct CDR3 sequences, roughly 50% occurring once. Sequencing used peripheral blood or thyroid tissue (not recorded which). The receptor source for this set is an adult woman with Graves' disease, either hyperthyroidism or ophthalmopathy (not recorded which). CDR3s include the opening cysteine and the closing phenylalanine or tryptophan. Fields, in order: clone size, J gene, D gene, V gene, CDR3 DNA, CDR3 protein. D genes are given only for firm matches. Only some rows state a clone size, as once, few, many or a class for expanded clones.

clone size: many; J gene: TRBJ2-3; D gene: NA; V gene: TRBV11-2; CDR3 DNA: TGTGCCAGCAGCTTAGAGGGGAGCACAGATACGCAGTATTTT; CDR3 protein: CASSLEGSTDTQYF
clone size: NA; J gene: TRBJ2-5; D gene: NA; V gene: TRBV15; CDR3 DNA: TGTGCCACCAGCAGGCTTAGCGAACCCAGGGAGACCCAGTACTTC; CDR3 protein: CATSRLSEPRETQYF
clone size: many; J gene: TRBJ1-3; D gene: NA; V gene: TRBV2; CDR3 DNA: TGTGCCAGCAGTGAGGCCGAAGTTATTGTCGGAAACACCATATATTTT; CDR3 protein: CASSEAEVIVGNTIYF
clone size: NA; J gene: TRBJ1-2; D gene: NA; V gene: TRBV27; CDR3 DNA: TGTGCCAGCAGTTCAAGCGGGGCGGACACCTATGGCTACACCTTC; CDR3 protein: CASSSSGADTYGYTF
clone size: NA; J gene: TRBJ1-3; D gene: NA; V gene: TRBV20-1; CDR3 DNA: TGCAGTGCTAGGGGACCGAGCTCTGGAAACACCATATATTTT; CDR3 protein: CSARGPSSGNTIYF
clone size: few; J gene: TRBJ1-4; D gene: NA; V gene: TRBV10-3; CDR3 DNA: TGTGCCATCAGTGTGGTGGGAGAAAAACTGTTTTTT; CDR3 protein: CAISVVGEKLFF
clone size: NA; J gene: TRBJ1-6; D gene: NA; V gene: TRBV6-6; CDR3 DNA: TGTGCCAGCAGTTACTCGAAAGGGATTAATTCACCCCTCCACTTT; CDR3 protein: CASSYSKGINSPLHF
clone size: many; J gene: TRBJ2-5; D gene: NA; V gene: TRBV4-1; CDR3 DNA: TGCGCCAGCAGCCAAGGGAGGACCTCTCAAGAGACCCAGTACTTC; CDR3 protein: CASSQGRTSQETQYF
clone size: NA; J gene: TRBJ2-7; D gene: NA; V gene: TRBV4-3; CDR3 DNA: TGCGCCAGCAGCCAAGGAGGGGGAGGAGGTTACGAGCAGTACTTC; CDR3 protein: CASSQGGGGGYEQYF
clone size: many; J gene: TRBJ1-1; D gene: NA; V gene: TRBV9; CDR3 DNA: TGTGCCAGCAGCGTAGTTGACAGGTATAAGGTCGGAGCTTTCTTT; CDR3 protein: CASSVVDRYKVGAFF
clone size: many; J gene: TRBJ1-2; D gene: TRBD1; V gene: TRBV7-8; CDR3 DNA: TGTGCCAGCAGCTTAGCGCCAGGGGGGTATCAAGGCTACACCTTC; CDR3 protein: CASSLAPGGYQGYTF
clone size: NA; J gene: TRBJ2-2; D gene: NA; V gene: TRBV11-2; CDR3 DNA: TGTGCCAGCAGCGAGGAAGTTGGCGGGGAGCTGTTTTTT; CDR3 protein: CASSEEVGGELFF
clone size: NA; J gene: TRBJ2-2; D gene: NA; V gene: TRBV9; CDR3 DNA: TGTGCCAGCAGCGTAGATGTCTTATTAGGGGAGCTGTTTTTT; CDR3 protein: CASSVDVLLGELFF
clone size: NA; J gene: TRBJ1-5; D gene: NA; V gene: TRBV5-1; CDR3 DNA: TGCGCCGGCCGACCCTTCCTAGGGAAACAGACCCAGCATTTT; CDR3 protein: CAGRPFLGKQTQHF
clone size: few; J gene: TRBJ1-1; D gene: NA; V gene: TRBV7-2; CDR3 DNA: TGTGCCAGCAGCTTGGAATTCGACAGTAAAGGGGCTTTCTTT; CDR3 protein: CASSLEFDSKGAFF
clone size: NA; J gene: TRBJ1-5; D gene: NA; V gene: TRBV5-4; CDR3 DNA: TGTGCCAGCAGCTTGGCCGTGGACAGCAATCAGCCCCAGCATTTT; CDR3 protein: CASSLAVDSNQPQHF
clone size: NA; J gene: TRBJ2-5; D gene: NA; V gene: TRBV7-9; CDR3 DNA: TGTGCCAGCAGCTTAGTCCAGGGGAAAGAGACCCAGTACTTC; CDR3 protein: CASSLVQGKETQYF
clone size: many; J gene: TRBJ1-2; D gene: TRBD1; V gene: TRBV5-6; CDR3 DNA: TGTGCCAGCAGCGGGGGACAGCCTACCTATGGCTACACCTTC; CDR3 protein: CASSGGQPTYGYTF
clone size: few; J gene: TRBJ2-6; D gene: TRBD1; V gene: TRBV20-1; CDR3 DNA: TGCAGTGCCGAGACAGGGACTGGGGCCAACGTCCTGACTTTC; CDR3 protein: CSAETGTGANVLTF
clone size: NA; J gene: TRBJ2-7; D gene: NA; V gene: TRBV7-9; CDR3 DNA: TGCGCCAGCAGCCCCGGGGCGAACGGGAGATACGAGCAGTACTTC; CDR3 protein: CASSPGANGRYEQYF
clone size: once; J gene: TRBJ1-1; D gene: TRBD1; V gene: TRBV29-1; CDR3 DNA: TGCAGCGCCACCGACAGGGGGCCAAGGAGCACTGAAGCTTTCTTT; CDR3 protein: CSATDRGPRSTEAFF
clone size: many; J gene: TRBJ2-2; D gene: NA; V gene: TRBV5-1; CDR3 DNA: TGCGCCAGCAGCCCGGATACCTTCACCGGGGAGCTGTTTTTT; CDR3 protein: CASSPDTFTGELFF
clone size: many; J gene: TRBJ1-5; D gene: NA; V gene: TRBV12-3/TRBV12-4; CDR3 DNA: TGTGCCAGCAGTCCTTTGGGAGGGCTTGGGAATCAGCCCCAGCATTTT; CDR3 protein: CASSPLGGLGNQPQHF
clone size: many; J gene: TRBJ2-7; D gene: TRBD2; V gene: TRBV5-1; CDR3 DNA: TGCGCCAGCAGCTCCGGGACTAGCATAGTGTACGAGCAGTACTTC; CDR3 protein: CASSSGTSIVYEQYF
clone size: NA; J gene: TRBJ1-2; D gene: NA; V gene: TRBV15; CDR3 DNA: TGTGCCACCAGCAGACCCTCCACAGGGCCTAACTATGGCTACACCTTC; CDR3 protein: CATSRPSTGPNYGYTF
clone size: few; J gene: TRBJ1-5; D gene: TRBD1; V gene: TRBV4-1; CDR3 DNA: TGCGCCAGCAGCAGCCGGGACAGCCGCTTAAATAATCAGCCCCAGCATTTT; CDR3 protein: CASSSRDSRLNNQPQHF
clone size: many; J gene: TRBJ1-1; D gene: TRBD1; V gene: TRBV28; CDR3 DNA: TGTGCCAGCAGTTCCTCGGGACAGGGGGTCACTGAAGCTTTCTTT; CDR3 protein: CASSSSGQGVTEAFF
clone size: many; J gene: TRBJ2-5; D gene: NA; V gene: TRBV4-1; CDR3 DNA: TGCGCCAGCAGCCAATGGCAGGGGAAAACTTCGAAGGAGACCCAGTACTTC; CDR3 protein: CASSQWQGKTSKETQYF